Presented here are 15 T cell receptor beta chains from one specimen sequenced in a study of blood T cell repertoires in COVID-19 (dated by TCRdb to about 2020). The library was made by the immunoSEQ multiplex PCR assay. TCRdb limited this immuneACCESS table to in-frame rearrangements with V and J called. A share of clones is missing; checked studies link under half to unresolved V genes, and the rest is unexplained. The sample contains 200,000 to 250,000 clones, approximately 90% of them found a single time. 5% to 6.5% of the sample is taken by the ten largest. The sequenced sample consisted of peripheral blood. The receptor set was obtained from a man at least 80 years old with acute or convalescent COVID-19.

The CDR3 coding sequence is TGTGCCAGCAGCCATGGACTGGACTACGAGCAGTACGTC. It yields the protein CASSHGLDYEQYV. The chain recombines TRBV7-2 with TRBJ2-7, with D maybe TRBD2 (5 bases). The CDR3 consists of 13 residues. V lost 5 bases to trimming and J lost 3 bases, with 11 bases between them. CDR1 SGHTA and CDR2 FQGNSA come from the germline V gene.

The chain links TRBV5-1 to TRBJ2-2, with TRBD1 matching 8 bases. The CDR3 covers 15 residues. Trimming took 4 bases from V and 6 from J; bases not matched to a gene: 8. Germline V gene data show CDR1 as SGHRS and CDR2 as YFSETQ. The CDR3 spells CASSPQGAEAGELFF. The CDR3 DNA reads as TGCGCCAGCAGCCCTCAGGGGGCGGAAGCCGGGGAGCTGTTTTTT.

This chain connects TRBV7-9 to TRBJ2-7; a possible D gene is TRBD2 (5 bases). Germline V CDR1 and CDR2: SEHNR, FQNEAQ (reference sequence). The CDR3 is 14 amino acids. Trimming shortened V by 5 bases and J by 0 bases, and 11 bases separated the two germline ends. CDR3 nucleotides: TGTGCCAGCAGCCCGGAGGAGGTCTCCTACGAGCAGTACTTC. It codes for CASSPEEVSYEQYF.

V usage is TRBV7-9 and J usage is TRBJ1-2; 7 bases are shared with TRBD1. J was trimmed by 0 bases and V by 5 bases; bases with no gene match: 9. Germline CDR1 and CDR2: SEHNR and FQNEAQ (reference sequence). The CDR3 totals 16 residues. CDR3 amino acids: CASSQYGTATNYGYTF. DNA for the CDR3: TGTGCCAGCAGCCAATACGGGACAGCCACTAACTATGGCTACACCTTC. The full variable domain, rest sourced from reference TRBV7-9 and TRBJ1-2, is DTGVSQNPRHKITKRGQNVTFRCDPISEHNRLYWYRQTLGQGPEFLTYFQNEAQLEKSRLLSDRFSAERPKGSFSTLEIQRTEQGDSAMYLCASSQYGTATNYGYTFGSGTRLTVV.

V is TRBV7-2 and J is TRBJ1-4; the match to TRBD1 covers 7 bases. Germline V gene lookup returns CDR1 SGHTA and CDR2 FQGNSA. There are 14 residues in the CDR3. Trimming cost V 5 bases and J 5 bases; bases outside gene matches: 5. DNA of the CDR3: TGTGCCAGCAGCCCCGGACAGGCGAATGAAAAACTGTTTTTT. Its translation is CASSPGQANEKLFF.

The gene calls are TRBV27 and TRBJ1-2, with 9 positions matching TRBD1. After removal of 2 bases from V and 7 bases from J, the junction contained 5 bases not matched to a gene. This CDR3 comprises 14 residues. Germline assignment: CDR1 MNHEY and CDR2 SMNVEV (reference sequence). CDR3 region: CASSLGLTGGGYTF. The CDR3 nucleotides read TGTGCCAGCAGTTTAGGGTTGACAGGGGGTGGCTACACCTTC.

This clone came up a few times. The rearrangement links TRBV5-6 to TRBJ1-4; 11 nucleotides agree with TRBD1. This CDR3 region has 16 residues. J gave up 1 base and V 3 bases, and 2 bases lay outside the gene matches. The germline V gene encodes CDR1 SGHDT and CDR2 YYEEEE. CDR3 in DNA: TGTGCCAGCAGCTCCGGGACAGGGGGAACTAATGAAAAACTGTTTTTT. Translated: CASSSGTGGTNEKLFF.

V is TRBV5-8 and J is TRBJ1-3, with D possibly being TRBD1 (5 bases). The CDR3 runs 16 residues. V was cut by 3 bases and J by 1 base, with 14 bases left in between. From germline, CDR1 is SGHTS and CDR2 YDEGEE. The CDR3 loop reads CASSSGDLLSGNTIYF. CDR3 nucleotides: TGTGCCAGCAGCTCGGGGGATCTATTATCTGGAAACACCATATATTTT.

A few counts support this clone. The chain links TRBV28 to TRBJ1-1; 9 bases agree with TRBD1. Trimming took 5 bases from V and 4 from J; bases not matched to a gene: 8. Germline-derived CDR1 and CDR2 are MDHEN and SYDVKM. The CDR3 runs to 15 residues. The DNA for the CDR3 is TGTGCCAGCAGTACACCGGGACAGGGTACCACTGAAGCTTTCTTT. As protein: CASSTPGQGTTEAFF. The full variable domain, with the rest looked up from reference TRBV28 and TRBJ1-1, is DVKVTQSSRYLVKRTGEKVFLECVQDMDHENMFWYRQDPGLGLRLIYFSYDVKMKEKGDIPEGYSVSREKKERFSLILESASTNQTSMYLCASSTPGQGTTEAFFGQGTRLTVV.

This clone appeared a few times. The J gene is TRBJ2-7, the V gene TRBV19; 7 positions agree with TRBD2. This CDR3 has 15 amino acids. V lost 1 base to trimming and J lost 2 bases; unmatched junction nucleotides: 5. Germline values: CDR1 LNHDA, CDR2 SQIVND (reference sequence). The CDR3 sequence is CASSIGGSFPYEQYF. For the CDR3, the DNA is TGTGCCAGTAGTATAGGCGGGAGTTTCCCCTACGAGCAGTACTTC.

The chain uses TRBV3-1 (or the pseudogene TRBV3-2) and TRBJ2-1; 8 positions agree with TRBD2. CDR1 LGHDT and CDR2 YNNKEL come from the germline V gene (reference sequence). V lost 6 bases, J lost 6 bases, and 7 bases stayed unmatched. The CDR3 is made up of 14 amino acids. The chain's CDR3 is CASRTGTRGNEQFF. The CDR3 DNA reads as TGTGCCAGCAGGACCGGGACTAGGGGCAATGAGCAGTTCTTC.

CDR3 sequence: CASSPGGASNEKLFF. The DNA of the CDR3 is TGTGCCAGCAGTCCAGGGGGCGCGTCTAATGAAAAACTGTTTTTT. V and J are TRBV5-4 and TRBJ1-4; 8 bases are shared with TRBD1. The CDR3 sequence is 15 residues long. The V and J ends lost 5 bases and 3 bases, in that order; junction bases with no gene match: 6. The germline V gene has CDR1 SGHNT and CDR2 YYREEE (reference sequence).

V is TRBV10-1 and J is TRBJ2-3; D gene ambiguous. CDR1 is WNHNN and CDR2 is SYGVQD in the germline V gene (reference sequence). Trimming pared 3 bases from V and 6 bases from J, leaving 13 bases between. The CDR3 is made up of 14 amino acids. CDR3 amino acids: CASSDQVGVDTQYF. In DNA form, the CDR3 reads TGCGCCAGCAGTGATCAGGTCGGCGTGGATACGCAGTATTTT.

V usage is TRBV30 and J usage is TRBJ2-3, with TRBD1 as a possible D gene (6 bases). With 4 bases removed from V and 4 bases from J, the gap between germline ends came to 9 bases. Germline V gives CDR1 GTSNPN, CDR2 SVGIG (reference sequence). This CDR3 has 12 amino acids. DNA of the CDR3: TGTGCCTGGACTACAGGGTCAGATACGCAGTATTTT. Encoded protein: CAWTTGSDTQYF.

This chain connects TRBV7-2 to TRBJ2-2; 9 bases line up with TRBD2. The germline V gene has CDR1 SGHTA and CDR2 FQGNSA. V trimming: 4 bases; J trimming: 1 base; junction bases outside the gene matches: 7. The CDR3 is 17 amino acids. The CDR3 protein is CASSSYFSGGNTGELFF. CDR3 coding DNA: TGTGCCAGCAGCTCGTATTTTAGCGGGGGGAACACCGGGGAGCTGTTTTTT.